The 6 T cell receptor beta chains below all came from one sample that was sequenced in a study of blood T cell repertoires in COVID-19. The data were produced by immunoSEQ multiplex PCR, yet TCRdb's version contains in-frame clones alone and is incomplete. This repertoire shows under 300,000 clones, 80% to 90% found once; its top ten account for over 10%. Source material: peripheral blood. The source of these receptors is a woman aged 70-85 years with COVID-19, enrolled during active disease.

The CDR3 sequence: CASSLTRDSAPDNSPLHF. In DNA form, the CDR3 reads TGTGCCAGTAGCCTAACCCGGGACTCGGCCCCTGATAATTCACCCCTCCACTTT. The rearrangement joins TRBV19 to TRBJ1-6; tentatively, D is TRBD1 (5 bases). The germline V gene encodes CDR1 LNHDA and CDR2 SQIVND (reference sequence). V was cut by 6 bases and J by 5 bases, with 23 bases left in between. The CDR3 is 18 residues long.

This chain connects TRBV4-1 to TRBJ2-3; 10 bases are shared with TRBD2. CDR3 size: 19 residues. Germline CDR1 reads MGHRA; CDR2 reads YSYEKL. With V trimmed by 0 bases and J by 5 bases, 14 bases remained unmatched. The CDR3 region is CASSQERGRSGGARDTQYF. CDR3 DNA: TGCGCCAGCAGCCAAGAACGGGGGCGGAGCGGGGGGGCAAGAGATACGCAGTATTTT.

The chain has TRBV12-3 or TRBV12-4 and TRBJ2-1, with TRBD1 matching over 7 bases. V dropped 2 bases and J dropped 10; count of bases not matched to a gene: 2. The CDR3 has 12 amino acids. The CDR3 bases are TGTGCCAGCAGTTTAAGAGGGGGCGAGCAGTTCTTC. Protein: CASSLRGGEQFF.

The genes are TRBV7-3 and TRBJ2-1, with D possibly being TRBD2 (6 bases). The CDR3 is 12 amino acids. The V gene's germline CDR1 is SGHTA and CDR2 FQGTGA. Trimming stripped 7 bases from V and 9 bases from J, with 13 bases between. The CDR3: CASMTRGCEQFF. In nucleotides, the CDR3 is TGTGCCAGCATGACTAGGGGTTGTGAGCAGTTCTTC.

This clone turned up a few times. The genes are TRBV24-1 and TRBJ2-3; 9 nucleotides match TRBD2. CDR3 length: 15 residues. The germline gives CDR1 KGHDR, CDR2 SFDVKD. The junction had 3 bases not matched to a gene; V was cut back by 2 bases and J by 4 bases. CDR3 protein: CATSDWASGADTQYF. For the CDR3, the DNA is TGTGCCACCAGTGATTGGGCTAGCGGGGCAGATACGCAGTATTTT.

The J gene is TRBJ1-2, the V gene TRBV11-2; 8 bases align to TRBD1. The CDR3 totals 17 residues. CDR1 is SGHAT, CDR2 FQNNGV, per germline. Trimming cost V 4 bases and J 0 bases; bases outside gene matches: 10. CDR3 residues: CASSSETGVLTNYGYTF. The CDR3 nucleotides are TGTGCCAGCAGCTCCGAGACAGGGGTCCTAACTAACTATGGCTACACCTTC.